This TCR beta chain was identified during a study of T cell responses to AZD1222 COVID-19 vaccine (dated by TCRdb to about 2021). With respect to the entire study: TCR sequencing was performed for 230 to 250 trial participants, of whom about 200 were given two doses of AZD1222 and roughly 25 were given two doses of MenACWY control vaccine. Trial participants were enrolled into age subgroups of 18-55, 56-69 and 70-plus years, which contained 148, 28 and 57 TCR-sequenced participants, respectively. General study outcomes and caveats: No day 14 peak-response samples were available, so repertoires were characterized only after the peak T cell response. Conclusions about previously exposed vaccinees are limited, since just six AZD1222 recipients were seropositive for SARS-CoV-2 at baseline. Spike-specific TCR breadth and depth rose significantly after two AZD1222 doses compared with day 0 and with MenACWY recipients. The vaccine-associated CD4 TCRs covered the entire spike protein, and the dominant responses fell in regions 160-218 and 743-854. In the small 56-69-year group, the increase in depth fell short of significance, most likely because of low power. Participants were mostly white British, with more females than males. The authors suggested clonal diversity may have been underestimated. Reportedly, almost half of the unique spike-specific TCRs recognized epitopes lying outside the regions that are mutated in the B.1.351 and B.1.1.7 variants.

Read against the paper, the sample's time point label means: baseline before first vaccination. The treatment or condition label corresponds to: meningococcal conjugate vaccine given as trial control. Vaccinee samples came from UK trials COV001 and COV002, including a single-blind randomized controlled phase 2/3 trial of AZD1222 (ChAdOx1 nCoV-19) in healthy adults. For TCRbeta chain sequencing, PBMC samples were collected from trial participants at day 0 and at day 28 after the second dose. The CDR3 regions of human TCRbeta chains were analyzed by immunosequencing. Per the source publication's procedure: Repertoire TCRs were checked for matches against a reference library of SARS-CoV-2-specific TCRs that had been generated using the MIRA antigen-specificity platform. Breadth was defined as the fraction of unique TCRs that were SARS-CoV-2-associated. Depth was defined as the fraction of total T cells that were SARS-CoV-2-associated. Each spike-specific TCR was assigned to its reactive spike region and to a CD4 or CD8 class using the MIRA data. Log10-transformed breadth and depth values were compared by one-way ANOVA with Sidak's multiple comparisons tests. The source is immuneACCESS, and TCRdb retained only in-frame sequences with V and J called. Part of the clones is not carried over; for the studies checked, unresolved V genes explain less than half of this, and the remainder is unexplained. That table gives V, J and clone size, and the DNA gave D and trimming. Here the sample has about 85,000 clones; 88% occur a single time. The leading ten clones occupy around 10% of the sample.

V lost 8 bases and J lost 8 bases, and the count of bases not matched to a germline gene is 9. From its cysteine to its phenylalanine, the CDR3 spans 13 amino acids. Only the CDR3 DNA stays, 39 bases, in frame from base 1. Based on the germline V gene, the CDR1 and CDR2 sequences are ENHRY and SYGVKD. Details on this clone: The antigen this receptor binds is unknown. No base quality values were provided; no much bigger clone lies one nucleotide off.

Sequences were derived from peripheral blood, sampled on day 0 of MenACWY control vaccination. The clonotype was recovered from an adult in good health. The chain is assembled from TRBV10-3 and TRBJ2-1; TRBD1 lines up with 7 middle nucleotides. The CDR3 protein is CAIAEGAEYEQFF. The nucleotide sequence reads TGTGCCATCGCCGAGGGGGCGGAGTATGAGCAGTTCTTC.